This TCR beta chain was captured in a study of blood T cells in healthy people across ages. Findings of the study overall: Among long-lived donors, naive CD4+ cells were more numerous and diversity higher than in aged donors. Naive T cell percentage showed a strong correlation with TCR beta diversity.

About 10 milliliters of peripheral blood were drawn from each donor into EDTA-treated tubes. This clonotype came up a few times. The target antigen is unknown. With a J-beta primer mix and a sample-barcoded 5' primer, a second PCR ran about 7 to 11 cycles. Unique molecular identifiers of 12 random nucleotides labeled each cDNA. TCRdb re-called the 5' RACE reads with MiXCR, one entry per CDR3 protein. The data contain fewer than 900,000 distinct CDR3 sequences, 30% to 45% of them singletons. This clonotype originated in a man younger than 35 in good health. What was sequenced was blood.

The CDR3 DNA sequence: TGTGCCAGCAGCCTTGACGCCGAACTCACGGATACGCAGTATTTT. Translating it yields CASSLDAELTDTQYF. The chain joins TRBV28 to TRBJ2-3, with D unresolved. Germline lookup yields CDR1 MDHEN and CDR2 SYDVKM. V gave up 6 bases and J gave up 6 bases, with 19 bases separating them. This CDR3 is built from 15 residues.